These 3 T cell receptor beta chains originate from one sample sequenced in a study of Ad26.COV2.S vaccination and SARS-CoV-2 variants. Treatment denoted: around 19 received Ad26.COV2.S at low or high dose, single or two shots; roughly 5 received placebo; per-sample allocation not given. Vaccine and placebo recipients were sampled on day 63 after the first injection. Sequenced by immunoSEQ multiplex PCR; TCRdb stores in-frame clones only, minus some. Of approximately 480,000 clones listed, around 90% are singletons. Sequenced material: peripheral blood, taken in a trial of Ad26.COV2.S vaccine versus placebo. The receptor set was obtained from a person aged 18-65 years who received the Ad26.COV2.S COVID-19 vaccine or a placebo.

This chain links TRBV27 with TRBJ2-1; D perhaps matches TRBD1 (5 bases). CDR1 MNHEY and CDR2 SMNVEV come from the germline V gene (reference sequence). The CDR3 extends over 15 amino acids. Trimming removed 6 bases from V and 2 bases from J, with 14 bases in between. The CDR3 sequence: CASSPSQVAYNEQFF. CDR3 DNA sequence: TGTGCCAGCAGCCCATCACAGGTTGCCTACAATGAGCAGTTCTTC.

This clone was counted once. This chain uses TRBV29-1 with TRBJ2-3; D gene uncertain. The CDR3 runs to 14 residues. Germline V gives CDR1 SQVTM, CDR2 ANQGSEA. The V gene lost 2 bases and the J gene lost 0 bases, with 9 bases spanning the gap. This CDR3 is CSVELRRSTDTQYF. Written as DNA, the CDR3 is TGCAGCGTTGAACTCCGCAGGAGCACAGATACGCAGTATTTT.

This chain joins TRBV24-1 and TRBJ2-3, with TRBD2 identical over 15 bases. The CDR3 extends over 17 amino acids. The V gene's germline CDR1 is KGHDR and CDR2 SFDVKD. Trimming at V came to 3 bases and at J to 8 bases, leaving 8 bases not matched to a gene. CDR3 nucleotides: TGTGCCACCAGTGATCTGGGACTAGCGGGAGGTAGGGCTACGCAGTATTTT. It translates to CATSDLGLAGGRATQYF.